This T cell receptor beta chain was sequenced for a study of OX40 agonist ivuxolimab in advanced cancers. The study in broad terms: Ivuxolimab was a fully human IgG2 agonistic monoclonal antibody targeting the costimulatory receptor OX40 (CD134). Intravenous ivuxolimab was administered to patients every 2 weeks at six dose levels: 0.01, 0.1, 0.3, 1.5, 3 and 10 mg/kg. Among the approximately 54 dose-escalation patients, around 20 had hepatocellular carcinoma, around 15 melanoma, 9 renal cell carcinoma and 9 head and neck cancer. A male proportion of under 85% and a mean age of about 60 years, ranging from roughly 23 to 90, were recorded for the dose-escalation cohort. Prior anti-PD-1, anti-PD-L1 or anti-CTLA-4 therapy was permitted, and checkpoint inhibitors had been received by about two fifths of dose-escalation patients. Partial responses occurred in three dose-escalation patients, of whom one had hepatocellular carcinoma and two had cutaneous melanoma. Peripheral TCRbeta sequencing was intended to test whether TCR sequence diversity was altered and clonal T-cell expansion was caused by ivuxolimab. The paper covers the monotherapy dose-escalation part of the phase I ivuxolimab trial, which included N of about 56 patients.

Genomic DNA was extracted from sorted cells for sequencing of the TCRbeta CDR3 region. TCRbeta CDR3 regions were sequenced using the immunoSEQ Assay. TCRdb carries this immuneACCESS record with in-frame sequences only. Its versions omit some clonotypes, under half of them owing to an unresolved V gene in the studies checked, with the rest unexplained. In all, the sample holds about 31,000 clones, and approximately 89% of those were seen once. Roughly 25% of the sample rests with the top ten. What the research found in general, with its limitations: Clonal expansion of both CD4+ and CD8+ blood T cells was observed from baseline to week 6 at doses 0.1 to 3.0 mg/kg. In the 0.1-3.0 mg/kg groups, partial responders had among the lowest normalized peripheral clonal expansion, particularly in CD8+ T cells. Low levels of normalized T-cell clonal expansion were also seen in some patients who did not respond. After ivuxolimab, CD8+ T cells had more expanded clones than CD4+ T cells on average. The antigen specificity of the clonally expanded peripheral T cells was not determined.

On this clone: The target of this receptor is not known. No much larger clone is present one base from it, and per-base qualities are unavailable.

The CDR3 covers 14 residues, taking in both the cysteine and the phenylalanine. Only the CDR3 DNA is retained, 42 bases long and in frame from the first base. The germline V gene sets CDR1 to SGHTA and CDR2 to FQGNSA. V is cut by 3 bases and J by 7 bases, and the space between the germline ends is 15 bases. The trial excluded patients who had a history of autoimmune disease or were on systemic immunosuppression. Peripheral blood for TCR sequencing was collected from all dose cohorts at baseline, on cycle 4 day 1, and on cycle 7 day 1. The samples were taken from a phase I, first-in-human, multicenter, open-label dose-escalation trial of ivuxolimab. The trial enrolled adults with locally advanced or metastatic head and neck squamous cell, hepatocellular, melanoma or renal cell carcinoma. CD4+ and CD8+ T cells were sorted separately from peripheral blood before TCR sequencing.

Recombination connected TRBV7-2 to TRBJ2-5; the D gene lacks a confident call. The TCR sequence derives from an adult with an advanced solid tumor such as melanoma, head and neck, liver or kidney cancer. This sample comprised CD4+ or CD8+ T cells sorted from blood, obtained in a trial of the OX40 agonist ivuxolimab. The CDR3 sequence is CASSLTFTWGTQYF. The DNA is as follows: TGTGCCAGCAGCTTGACTTTTACCTGGGGGACCCAGTACTTC.